This T cell receptor beta chain was recorded in a study of radiotherapy plus CTLA-4 blockade in lung cancer. On the study more broadly: Objective response was observed in roughly 20% of patients, and disease control in 30% to 35%. The study's findings and limits: After treatment with radiotherapy plus ipilimumab, TCR clones that came from the tumor expanded in blood. Early clonal dynamics of blood T cells, together with interferon-beta, were reported as the best response predictor.

J was trimmed by 6 bases and V by 8 bases; bases with no gene match: 5. Germline V gene data show CDR1 as SEHNR and CDR2 as FQNEAQ (reference sequence). The CDR3 extends over 13 amino acids. Turning to this clone: No antigen is known for it.

Treatment of patients with chemo-refractory metastatic non-small-cell lung cancer consisted of focal radiation plus CTLA-4 blockade with ipilimumab. Sequencing used immunoSEQ multiplex PCR; TCRdb keeps in-frame clones, though not all of them. The sample comprises 43,000 or so clones, roughly two thirds of which are singletons, and roughly 3.5% rests with the top ten. The sample here was peripheral blood, taken from a patient treated with radiotherapy plus ipilimumab. The clonotype originates from a human donor with non-small cell lung cancer who had a complete response to radiotherapy plus ipilimumab. The rearrangement links TRBV7-9 to TRBJ2-1; TRBD2 matches 9 bases. The CDR3 DNA reads TGTGCCAGCTCGGGACTAGCCATCAATGAGCAGTTCTTC. Its protein is CASSGLAINEQFF.